Listed below are T cell receptor beta chains from one sample, sequenced in a study of T cell repertoires in cytomegalovirus infection. TCRdb re-called the reads with MiXCR, one entry per CDR3 protein. The table has about 920,000 distinct CDR3 sequences, 25% to 40% seen once. These receptors have no known antigen. The sequencing used cultured CD8+ T cells from PBMCs, collected from culture after CMV antigen stimulation. These receptors came from a human donor in good health (CMV status not recorded). Some clones in this sample may be carry-over from other donors' samples. The CDR3 runs from the conserved cysteine through the conserved F or W. Each record gives: V gene, D gene, J gene, clone size, CDR3 protein, CDR3 DNA. The D gene is left open where the match is weak. Where a row states a size, it is once, few, many or the class of an expanded clone; other rows omit it.

v_call: TRBV20-1
d_call: TRBD1
j_call: TRBJ2-3
clone_size: few
cdr3_aa: CSARTGTARKDTQYF
cdr3_nt: TGCAGTGCTAGGACCGGGACAGCAAGAAAAGATACGCAGTATTTT

v_call: TRBV14
d_call: -
j_call: TRBJ2-1
clone_size: -
cdr3_aa: CASSQDFGTPEGEQFF
cdr3_nt: TGTGCCAGCAGCCAAGATTTCGGGACCCCGGAGGGTGAGCAGTTCTTC

v_call: TRBV10-3
d_call: -
j_call: TRBJ2-1
clone_size: once
cdr3_aa: CAFSDTGPRTYNEQFF
cdr3_nt: TGTGCCTTCAGTGATACAGGGCCCCGAACCTACAATGAGCAGTTCTTC

v_call: TRBV29-1
d_call: -
j_call: TRBJ2-3
clone_size: -
cdr3_aa: CSVDLWTAWDTDTQYF
cdr3_nt: TGCAGCGTGGACCTATGGACCGCATGGGACACAGATACGCAGTATTTT

v_call: TRBV11-2
d_call: TRBD1
j_call: TRBJ2-1
clone_size: -
cdr3_aa: CASIDFSGGRNNEQFF
cdr3_nt: TGTGCCAGCATCGATTTCTCAGGGGGCAGGAACAATGAGCAGTTCTTC

v_call: TRBV7-9
d_call: -
j_call: TRBJ2-1
clone_size: -
cdr3_aa: CAITLGRGPYNEQFF
cdr3_nt: TGTGCCATCACCCTTGGCCGGGGCCCCTACAATGAGCAGTTCTTC

v_call: TRBV19
d_call: TRBD1
j_call: TRBJ2-5
clone_size: few
cdr3_aa: CASQGRGQETQYF
cdr3_nt: TGTGCCAGTCAGGGCAGGGGGCAAGAGACCCAGTACTTC

v_call: TRBV6-6
d_call: -
j_call: TRBJ2-4
clone_size: -
cdr3_aa: CASSRPGRAKNIQYF
cdr3_nt: TGTGCCAGCAGCAGACCCGGGAGAGCCAAAAACATTCAGTACTTC

v_call: TRBV11-2
d_call: -
j_call: TRBJ2-5
clone_size: few
cdr3_aa: CASSTPTARIEETQYF
cdr3_nt: TGTGCCAGCAGTACCCCCACGGCCCGGATAGAAGAGACCCAGTACTTC

v_call: TRBV11-2
d_call: -
j_call: TRBJ2-7
clone_size: once
cdr3_aa: CASSLGNNYEQYF
cdr3_nt: TGTGCCAGCAGCTTAGGTAACAACTACGAGCAGTACTTC

v_call: TRBV5-6
d_call: -
j_call: TRBJ2-1
clone_size: few
cdr3_aa: CASSSSDYPYNEQFF
cdr3_nt: TGTGCCAGCAGCTCTTCGGACTATCCATACAATGAGCAGTTCTTC

v_call: TRBV12-3/TRBV12-4
d_call: TRBD2
j_call: TRBJ2-1
clone_size: -
cdr3_aa: CASSLPGGGLNEQFF
cdr3_nt: TGTGCCAGCAGTCTCCCCGGCGGGGGGTTGAATGAGCAGTTCTTC

v_call: TRBV28
d_call: -
j_call: TRBJ1-1
clone_size: many
cdr3_aa: CASRAGTEAFF
cdr3_nt: TGTGCCAGCAGGGCGGGCACTGAAGCTTTCTTT

v_call: TRBV5-1
d_call: -
j_call: TRBJ2-5
clone_size: few
cdr3_aa: CASSISRGLSETQYF
cdr3_nt: TGCGCCAGCAGCATCTCCAGGGGTCTTTCGGAGACCCAGTACTTC

v_call: TRBV25-1
d_call: TRBD2
j_call: TRBJ2-5
clone_size: few
cdr3_aa: CASSERPSSGGELWETQYF
cdr3_nt: TGTGCCAGCAGTGAAAGGCCCAGTAGCGGGGGAGAGCTATGGGAGACCCAGTACTTC

v_call: TRBV12-3/TRBV12-4
d_call: -
j_call: TRBJ1-4
clone_size: many
cdr3_aa: CASSPDTEKLFF
cdr3_nt: TGTGCCAGCAGCCCGGACACTGAAAAACTGTTTTTT

v_call: TRBV11-3
d_call: -
j_call: TRBJ2-7
clone_size: many
cdr3_aa: CASSLGTGQGYEQYF
cdr3_nt: TGTGCCAGCAGCTTAGGAACGGGGCAGGGCTACGAGCAGTACTTC

v_call: TRBV12-3/TRBV12-4
d_call: -
j_call: TRBJ2-3
clone_size: many
cdr3_aa: CASSLVSGHTDTQYF
cdr3_nt: TGTGCCAGCAGTTTGGTTAGCGGACACACAGATACGCAGTATTTT

v_call: TRBV7-6
d_call: -
j_call: TRBJ2-7
clone_size: -
cdr3_aa: CASSLTPPDYEQYF
cdr3_nt: TGTGCCAGCAGCTTAACACCACCGGACTACGAGCAGTACTTC

v_call: TRBV27
d_call: TRBD2
j_call: TRBJ2-7
clone_size: -
cdr3_aa: CASSLSSGGLGEQYF
cdr3_nt: TGTGCCAGCAGTTTATCGTCGGGGGGGCTCGGCGAGCAGTACTTC

v_call: TRBV6-6
d_call: -
j_call: TRBJ1-4
clone_size: -
cdr3_aa: CASSYKDQLFF
cdr3_nt: TGTGCCAGCAGTTACAAGGACCAACTGTTTTTT

v_call: TRBV27
d_call: -
j_call: TRBJ2-7
clone_size: -
cdr3_aa: CASSLAGPTGYEQYF
cdr3_nt: TGTGCCAGCAGTTTAGCCGGACCGACCGGCTACGAGCAGTACTTC

v_call: TRBV7-6
d_call: TRBD2
j_call: TRBJ2-3
clone_size: few
cdr3_aa: CASRLGTSGADTQYF
cdr3_nt: TGTGCCAGCAGGCTCGGGACTAGCGGGGCGGATACGCAGTATTTT

v_call: TRBV7-9
d_call: TRBD2
j_call: TRBJ2-3
clone_size: few
cdr3_aa: CASRRVAGGNTDTQYF
cdr3_nt: TGTGCCAGCAGAAGAGTAGCGGGGGGCAACACAGATACGCAGTATTTT

v_call: TRBV6-1
d_call: TRBD1
j_call: TRBJ2-6
clone_size: -
cdr3_aa: CASSIPRDRVTGANVLTF
cdr3_nt: TGTGCCAGCAGTATCCCGCGGGACAGGGTCACAGGGGCCAACGTCCTGACTTTC

v_call: TRBV7-9
d_call: -
j_call: TRBJ2-5
clone_size: few
cdr3_aa: CASRIMYQETQYF
cdr3_nt: TGTGCCAGCAGAATAATGTACCAAGAGACCCAGTACTTC

v_call: TRBV7-6
d_call: TRBD1
j_call: TRBJ2-2
clone_size: many
cdr3_aa: CASSLEQGWFPGELFF
cdr3_nt: TGTGCCAGCAGCTTAGAACAGGGGTGGTTTCCCGGGGAGCTGTTTTTT

v_call: TRBV2
d_call: -
j_call: TRBJ2-1
clone_size: few
cdr3_aa: CASSESPYNEQFF
cdr3_nt: TGTGCCAGCAGTGAAAGCCCCTACAATGAGCAGTTCTTC

v_call: TRBV27
d_call: TRBD2
j_call: TRBJ2-5
clone_size: few
cdr3_aa: CASSSGLAVPETQYF
cdr3_nt: TGTGCCAGCAGTTCCGGACTAGCGGTTCCAGAGACCCAGTACTTC

v_call: TRBV9
d_call: -
j_call: TRBJ1-5
clone_size: -
cdr3_aa: CASGRVTQPQHF
cdr3_nt: TGTGCCAGCGGAAGGGTAACACAGCCCCAGCATTTT

v_call: TRBV6-6
d_call: -
j_call: TRBJ2-7
clone_size: -
cdr3_aa: CASSTSDRDYEQYF
cdr3_nt: -

v_call: TRBV27
d_call: -
j_call: TRBJ1-5
clone_size: many
cdr3_aa: CASSSDSNQPQHF
cdr3_nt: TGTGCCAGCAGTTCGGATAGCAATCAGCCCCAGCATTTT

v_call: TRBV20-1
d_call: -
j_call: TRBJ2-2
clone_size: few
cdr3_aa: CSAGRANTGELFF
cdr3_nt: TGCAGTGCGGGACGGGCGAACACCGGGGAGCTGTTTTTT

v_call: TRBV7-6
d_call: -
j_call: TRBJ1-5
clone_size: -
cdr3_aa: CASSLGPQTGGQPQHF
cdr3_nt: TGTGCCAGCAGCTTAGGCCCCCAAACGGGGGGTCAGCCCCAGCATTTT

v_call: TRBV10-3
d_call: -
j_call: TRBJ2-7
clone_size: -
cdr3_aa: CAISKNRRDAVSYEQYF
cdr3_nt: TGTGCCATCAGTAAAAACCGGCGGGACGCCGTCTCCTACGAGCAGTACTTC

v_call: TRBV7-6
d_call: TRBD2
j_call: TRBJ2-1
clone_size: many
cdr3_aa: CASSLGVAGYNEQFF
cdr3_nt: TGTGCCAGCAGCTTAGGAGTAGCGGGGTACAATGAGCAGTTCTTC

v_call: TRBV19
d_call: -
j_call: TRBJ1-5
clone_size: -
cdr3_aa: CASRKGDQPQHF
cdr3_nt: TGTGCCAGTCGTAAAGGGGACCAGCCCCAGCATTTT

v_call: TRBV6-2/TRBV6-3
d_call: TRBD1
j_call: TRBJ2-1
clone_size: few
cdr3_aa: CASSYGAGGDGFRNSYNEQFF
cdr3_nt: TGTGCCAGCAGTTACGGGGCAGGGGGCGACGGATTTCGAAATTCCTACAATGAGCAGTTCTTC

v_call: TRBV6-2/TRBV6-3
d_call: -
j_call: TRBJ2-3
clone_size: -
cdr3_aa: CASSQRVRASDTQYF
cdr3_nt: TGTGCCAGCAGTCAAAGGGTCAGGGCCTCAGATACGCAGTATTTT

v_call: TRBV10-3
d_call: -
j_call: TRBJ2-5
clone_size: -
cdr3_aa: CAISESIGPDETQYF
cdr3_nt: TGTGCCATCAGTGAGTCGATTGGACCGGACGAGACCCAGTACTTC

v_call: TRBV7-2
d_call: TRBD2
j_call: TRBJ2-7
clone_size: many
cdr3_aa: CASNPQGGGGFYEQYF
cdr3_nt: TGTGCCAGCAACCCGCAGGGAGGCGGGGGGTTCTACGAGCAGTACTTC

v_call: TRBV4-1
d_call: TRBD2
j_call: TRBJ2-1
clone_size: few
cdr3_aa: CASSLSGGIDEQFF
cdr3_nt: TGCGCCAGCAGCCTTAGCGGGGGCATCGATGAGCAGTTCTTC

v_call: TRBV2
d_call: -
j_call: TRBJ1-3
clone_size: -
cdr3_aa: CASFFRRVSGNTIYF
cdr3_nt: TGTGCCAGCTTCTTCCGCAGGGTCTCTGGAAACACCATATATTTT

v_call: TRBV6-6
d_call: -
j_call: TRBJ2-2
clone_size: -
cdr3_aa: CASIGSGELFF
cdr3_nt: TGTGCCAGCATAGGGTCCGGGGAGCTGTTTTTT

v_call: TRBV4-1
d_call: -
j_call: TRBJ1-5
clone_size: few
cdr3_aa: CASSQAGYNQPQHF
cdr3_nt: TGCGCCAGCAGCCAAGCAGGGTACAATCAGCCCCAGCATTTT

v_call: TRBV27
d_call: TRBD1
j_call: TRBJ2-2
clone_size: few
cdr3_aa: CASRGLDRGLGTGELFF
cdr3_nt: TGTGCCAGCAGGGGTCTGGACAGGGGGCTTGGCACCGGGGAGCTGTTTTTT

v_call: TRBV7-9
d_call: -
j_call: TRBJ2-1
clone_size: -
cdr3_aa: CASSSYASYNEQFF
cdr3_nt: TGTGCCAGCAGCTCCTATGCCTCCTACAATGAGCAGTTCTTC

v_call: TRBV15
d_call: TRBD1
j_call: TRBJ2-7
clone_size: -
cdr3_aa: CATSRDPIGLIGTGANEQYF
cdr3_nt: TGTGCCACCAGCAGAGACCCCATTGGGCTGATCGGGACAGGAGCTAACGAGCAGTACTTC

v_call: TRBV7-2
d_call: TRBD2
j_call: TRBJ2-1
clone_size: many
cdr3_aa: CASSLDSAGGRDEQFF
cdr3_nt: TGTGCCAGCAGCTTAGACTCAGCGGGGGGGCGCGATGAGCAGTTCTTC

v_call: TRBV20-1
d_call: -
j_call: TRBJ2-5
clone_size: few
cdr3_aa: CSPQGIGSVETQYF
cdr3_nt: TGCAGTCCACAGGGAATTGGTTCGGTTGAGACCCAGTACTTC

v_call: TRBV15
d_call: -
j_call: TRBJ1-1
clone_size: -
cdr3_aa: CATSRSASNLGNTEAFF
cdr3_nt: TGTGCCACCAGCAGGTCGGCCTCTAATTTAGGGAACACTGAAGCTTTCTTT

v_call: TRBV12-3/TRBV12-4
d_call: TRBD2
j_call: TRBJ2-1
clone_size: few
cdr3_aa: CASSRSRRLAGSNNEQFF
cdr3_nt: TGTGCCAGCAGTCGCAGTAGACGACTAGCGGGGAGCAACAATGAGCAGTTCTTC

v_call: TRBV25-1
d_call: -
j_call: TRBJ2-5
clone_size: few
cdr3_aa: CASSDRSGGPQETQYF
cdr3_nt: TGTGCCAGCAGTGATAGGTCGGGGGGCCCCCAAGAGACCCAGTACTTC

v_call: TRBV6-5
d_call: -
j_call: TRBJ2-5
clone_size: many
cdr3_aa: CATSIGQETQYF
cdr3_nt: TGTGCCACCTCAATTGGCCAAGAGACCCAGTACTTC